Listed below are T cell receptor beta chains from one sample, sequenced in a study of T cell responses to AZD1222 COVID-19 vaccine. The assay was immunoSEQ multiplex PCR, and TCRdb's table has in-frame clones only and misses some. In the table there are fewer than 110,000 clones, roughly 90% of which are singletons. Sequencing was performed on peripheral blood, taken on day 0 of AZD1222 vaccination. These receptors all come from an adult in good health. The CDR3 runs from the conserved cysteine through the conserved F or W. A D gene is named only where the DNA matches it firmly. For some rows the clone size is stated as once, few or many, or as a class when expanded; others skip it.

CDR3,DNA,size,D,V,J
CASSSRNTIYF,TGTGCCAGCAGCTCCAGGAACACCATATATTTT,.,.,TRBV12-3/TRBV12-4,TRBJ1-3
CASSFGLAGQETQYF,TGTGCCAGCAGCTTCGGACTAGCGGGTCAAGAGACCCAGTACTTC,.,TRBD2,TRBV7-3,TRBJ2-5
CASSEGLAGPRWDNEQFF,TGTGCCAGTAGTGAGGGACTAGCGGGACCGCGATGGGACAATGAGCAGTTCTTC,.,TRBD2,TRBV19,TRBJ2-1
CASSPALAADTQYF,TGTGCCAGCTCACCTGCCTTGGCCGCGGATACGCAGTATTTT,.,.,TRBV18,TRBJ2-3
CSVDSVRTEAFF,TGCAGCGTTGACTCGGTTAGGACTGAAGCTTTCTTT,.,.,TRBV29-1,TRBJ1-1
CASSTEPVQGTIYF,TGTGCCAGTAGTACGGAGCCCGTCCAAGGCACCATATATTTT,.,.,TRBV19,TRBJ1-3
CASRKGRINTIYF,TGTGCCAGCAGAAAGGGACGGATAAACACCATATATTTT,.,.,TRBV12-3/TRBV12-4,TRBJ1-3
CASSHRASGRVYEQYF,TGTGCCAGCAGCCACCGGGCTAGCGGGAGAGTTTACGAGCAGTACTTC,.,TRBD2,TRBV6-2/TRBV6-3,TRBJ2-7
CASSYRGAGNTIYF,TGTGCCAGCAGTTACAGAGGGGCGGGAAACACCATATATTTT,.,.,TRBV6-5,TRBJ1-3
CASSDLTSGETQYF,TGTGCCAGCAGTGACCTTACAAGTGGGGAGACCCAGTACTTC,.,.,TRBV2,TRBJ2-5
CASSQDGGAYGYTF,TGCGCCAGCAGCCAAGATGGGGGGGCATATGGCTACACCTTC,.,.,TRBV4-3,TRBJ1-2
CTSSQASQSGGRYRANQPQHF,TGCACCAGCAGCCAAGCGAGCCAAAGTGGTGGTAGATACAGGGCCAATCAGCCCCAGCATTTT,.,.,TRBV1,TRBJ1-5
CASRNRGGYNEQFF,TGTGCCAGCAGAAACAGGGGTGGCTACAATGAGCAGTTCTTC,once,TRBD1,TRBV6-5,TRBJ2-1
CASSSRFRDRGPAYNSPLHF,TGTGCCAGCAGTTCGCGATTCCGGGACAGGGGGCCAGCCTATAATTCACCCCTCCACTTT,.,TRBD1,TRBV27,TRBJ1-6
CASSAGQTLLAKNIQYF,TGTGCCAGTAGTGCGGGACAAACCCTTCTAGCCAAAAACATTCAGTACTTC,.,.,TRBV19,TRBJ2-4
CASSQGTASTEAFF,TGCGCCAGCAGCCAGGGGACAGCCAGCACTGAAGCTTTCTTT,.,TRBD1,TRBV4-3,TRBJ1-1
CASSEEAWASGRNEQFF,TGTGCCAGCAGTGAAGAAGCTTGGGCTAGCGGGCGCAATGAGCAGTTCTTC,.,TRBD2,TRBV25-1,TRBJ2-1
CASSSGQGSYNEQFF,TGTGCCAGCAGTTCAGGACAGGGGTCCTACAATGAGCAGTTCTTC,.,TRBD1,TRBV6-6,TRBJ2-1
CASSRTGAGANEKLFF,TGTGCCAGCAGCCGCACAGGGGCGGGGGCTAATGAAAAACTGTTTTTT,.,TRBD1,TRBV14,TRBJ1-4
CAGGGGILGTIYF,TGTGCCGGGGGGGGTGGTATCCTCGGCACCATATATTTT,once,.,TRBV28,TRBJ1-3
CARDRENEQFF,TGCGCCCGGGACAGGGAGAATGAGCAGTTCTTC,.,TRBD1,TRBV10-1,TRBJ2-1
CASRTGGAANYGYTF,TGTGCCAGCAGGACCGGTGGGGCAGCTAACTATGGCTACACCTTC,few,.,TRBV6-5,TRBJ1-2
CASSQETGTLYEQYF,TGTGCCAGCAGCCAAGAAACAGGGACGCTCTACGAGCAGTACTTC,few,.,TRBV4-2,TRBJ2-7
CATSDTLAGGTDTQYF,TGTGCCACCAGTGACACACTAGCGGGAGGGACAGATACGCAGTATTTT,.,TRBD2,TRBV24-1,TRBJ2-3
CASSFAPSHEQYF,TGTGCCAGCAGCTTCGCACCGTCACACGAGCAGTACTTC,.,.,TRBV11-2,TRBJ2-7
CASSQDHRGVYNEQFF,TGCGCCAGCAGCCAAGATCACAGGGGGGTATACAATGAGCAGTTCTTC,.,TRBD1,TRBV4-1,TRBJ2-1
CASSLGTVGGTPLGYTF,TGTGCCAGCAGTTTAGGAACCGTGGGGGGGACCCCCCTCGGCTACACCTTC,.,.,TRBV28,TRBJ1-2
CASSIVGGRTEAFF,TGTGCCAGTAGTATCGTCGGAGGCAGGACTGAAGCTTTCTTT,.,.,TRBV19,TRBJ1-1
CASSPGTKGNEQFF,TGTGCCAGCAGCCCCGGGACTAAAGGGAATGAGCAGTTCTTC,.,TRBD2,TRBV16,TRBJ2-1
CSASNDQGYGYTF,TGCAGTGCTAGTAACGACCAGGGCTATGGCTACACCTTC,.,.,TRBV20-1,TRBJ1-2
CASTAATNEKLFF,TGTGCCAGCACAGCCGCAACTAATGAAAAACTGTTTTTT,.,.,TRBV12-3/TRBV12-4,TRBJ1-4
CASGRGDGGVYNEQFF,TGCGCCAGCGGGAGGGGTGACGGAGGGGTATACAATGAGCAGTTCTTC,.,TRBD2,TRBV5-1,TRBJ2-1
CASQRGGKETQYF,TGTGCCTCCCAGAGGGGGGGAAAAGAGACCCAGTACTTC,.,.,TRBV2,TRBJ2-5
CASSPGQGYSQPQHF,TGCGCCAGCAGCCCGGGACAGGGTTATAGTCAGCCCCAGCATTTT,.,TRBD1,TRBV4-3,TRBJ1-5
CASGPGQFSDQPQHF,TGTGCCAGCGGCCCGGGACAGTTCTCTGATCAGCCCCAGCATTTT,.,TRBD1,TRBV28,TRBJ1-5
CASSPRGEGFLSYEQYF,TGTGCCAGCAGTCCCAGGGGAGAAGGGTTCCTATCCTACGAGCAGTACTTC,once,.,TRBV27,TRBJ2-7
CASSREGTADYEQYF,TGTGCCAGCAGCCGTGAGGGGACAGCCGATTACGAGCAGTACTTC,.,TRBD1,TRBV5-4,TRBJ2-7
CASSESDRPNQPQHF,TGTGCCAGCAGTGAATCGGACAGACCCAATCAGCCCCAGCATTTT,.,.,TRBV27,TRBJ1-5
CASSPGARVGGYTF,TGTGCCAGCAGTCCCGGCGCGAGGGTGGGTGGCTACACCTTC,.,.,TRBV28,TRBJ1-2
CASGYERGRTDTQYF,TGCGCCAGCGGCTACGAGCGGGGCCGCACAGATACGCAGTATTTT,once,TRBD2,TRBV5-1,TRBJ2-3
CASSLVHRSDYSYEQYF,TGTGCCAGCAGCTTAGTCCACCGAAGCGACTACTCCTACGAGCAGTACTTC,.,.,TRBV7-2,TRBJ2-7
CATSEGGQGTGANVLTF,TGTGCCACCAGTGAGGGGGGACAGGGGACTGGGGCCAACGTCCTGACTTTC,few,TRBD1,TRBV24-1,TRBJ2-6
CASSLRLSSSYEQYF,TGTGCCAGCAGTTTAAGGTTAAGCTCATCCTACGAGCAGTACTTC,.,.,TRBV27,TRBJ2-7
CASSFLRASGREEQFF,TGTGCCAGCAGCTTCCTCCGTGCTAGCGGGAGAGAAGAGCAGTTCTTC,few,TRBD2,TRBV5-4,TRBJ2-1
CASSRVPGEAEAFF,TGTGCCAGCAGCAGAGTTCCAGGGGAGGCTGAAGCTTTCTTT,.,.,TRBV3-1/TRBV3-2,TRBJ1-1
CASSLEIAGGSYEQYF,TGCGCCAGCAGCTTGGAAATAGCGGGAGGCTCCTACGAGCAGTACTTC,.,TRBD2,TRBV5-1,TRBJ2-7
CASSYGQGGNTEAFF,TGTGCCAGCAGCTACGGACAGGGAGGCAACACTGAAGCTTTCTTT,.,TRBD1,TRBV7-6,TRBJ1-1
CASREVEQYF,TGTGCCAGCAGGGAGGTCGAGCAGTACTTC,.,.,TRBV6-5,TRBJ2-7
CASSQTGSSGNTIYF,TGCGCCAGCAGCCAAACAGGAAGCTCTGGAAACACCATATATTTT,once,.,TRBV4-3,TRBJ1-3
CASREGQGYEQYF,TGTGCCAGCAGGGAAGGGCAGGGCTACGAGCAGTACTTC,.,.,TRBV7-8,TRBJ2-7
CASSAQGAGAYEQYF,TGTGCCAGCAGCGCCCAGGGGGCAGGGGCCTACGAGCAGTACTTC,.,TRBD1,TRBV9,TRBJ2-7
CASSHGTPGDTQYF,TGCGCCAGCAGCCACGGGACTCCTGGGGATACGCAGTATTTT,.,.,TRBV5-1,TRBJ2-3
CASSPLRGESEQFF,TGTGCCAGCAGCCCGCTGCGAGGGGAATCGGAGCAGTTCTTC,.,.,TRBV7-2,TRBJ2-1